Presented here are 9 T cell receptor beta chains from one specimen sequenced in a study of cytomegalovirus exposure and HLA in healthy donors. The study ran its PCR with 60 Vbeta and 13 Jbeta primers. Using immunoSEQ multiplex PCR, the repertoire was profiled, and TCRdb retains in-frame clones only, with some absent. The sample holds some 100,000 clones, approximately 82% seen once. The sample consisted of PBMCs. Every receptor here comes from a woman younger than 35 in good health and CMV-seronegative.

A remark on this clone: A clone one base away is much larger, so this may be a read error. Additional DNA sequences in this sample encode the identical CDR3. CDR3 coding DNA: TGCGCCAGCAGCCAAGATTATTCTAGCGGGGGCTACGAGCAGTACTTC. Its protein is CASSQDYSSGGYEQYF. V usage is TRBV4-1 and J usage is TRBJ2-7, with 10 nucleotides matching TRBD2. Germline V gene sequence: CDR1 MGHRA, CDR2 YSYEKL. CDR3 length equals 16 residues. Germline trimming cut 0 bases from V and 3 bases from J; bases unmatched to any gene: 5.

The chain carries TRBV4-1 and TRBJ2-7, with a possible D match to TRBD2 (5 bases). This CDR3 is built from 15 residues. V was clipped by 1 base and J by 4 bases, with 14 bases between them. Per germline, CDR1 MGHRA and CDR2 YSYEKL. The CDR3 spells CASSQGSTREYEQYF. The CDR3 DNA follows: TGCGCCAGCAGCCAAGGGAGCACGAGGGAGTACGAGCAGTACTTC.

This clone came up a few times. V is TRBV18 and J is TRBJ1-1; no firm D call. Deletions cut 2 bases from V and 0 bases from J, with 10 bases between. Germline V gene data show CDR1 as KGHSH and CDR2 as LQKENI. The CDR3 spans 15 residues. CDR3: CASSPTEDMNTEAFF. In DNA, the CDR3 is TGTGCCAGCTCACCAACTGAGGATATGAACACTGAAGCTTTCTTT.

Comment on this clone: The sample carries other DNA sequences with the same CDR3. V and J are TRBV11-2 and TRBJ2-7, with TRBD2 as a possible D gene (5 bases). V was cut by 2 bases and J by 1 base, with 6 bases left in between. Looked up from germline, CDR1 is SGHAT and CDR2 is FQNNGV. The CDR3 length is 13 residues. The CDR3 reads CASSLTRSYEQYF. The CDR3 DNA follows: TGTGCCAGCAGCTTAACTAGGTCCTACGAGCAGTACTTC.

The V gene is TRBV19, the J gene TRBJ2-4; possible D gene TRBD2, 6 bases. Trimming shortened V by 6 bases and J by 1 base, and 16 bases separated the two germline ends. The CDR3 sequence is 16 residues long. Germline V gives CDR1 LNHDA, CDR2 SQIVND (reference sequence). DNA of the CDR3: TGTGCCAGTAGAAGTGGGGGGAGAGAGGCCAAAAACATTCAGTACTTC. Translating it yields CASRSGGREAKNIQYF.

This clone was seen just once. The J gene is TRBJ1-6, the V gene TRBV7-9; 10 bases align to TRBD1. The trim removed 1 base at V and 6 bases at J, leaving 0 bases unmatched. Germline V gives CDR1 SEHNR, CDR2 FQNEAQ (reference sequence). The CDR3 has 15 residues. CDR3 sequence reads: CASSLGDRGNSPLHF. CDR3 in DNA: TGTGCCAGCAGCTTAGGGGACAGGGGTAATTCACCCCTCCACTTT.

This chain uses TRBV6-6 with TRBJ2-1, with 15 bases lining up with TRBD2. Per germline, CDR1 MNHNY and CDR2 SVGAGI (reference sequence). V was pared by 5 bases and J by 12 bases, with 11 bases of the junction left unmatched. CDR3 size: 16 residues. As DNA, the CDR3 is TGTGCCAGCAGTCGGGGACTAGCGGGAGGTCGAGGGTGGCAGTTCTTC. It specifies CASSRGLAGGRGWQFF.

This sequence joins TRBV21-1 and TRBJ2-7; the D call TRBD2 from the table was never checked on the DNA. TRBV21-1 is classified as a pseudogene. The CDR3 has 20 residues. The CDR3 region has the DNA TGTGCCAGCAGCAAAGCTATGAGCCGGGGTACTAGCGGGACGTCCTACGAGCAGTACTTC. Its translation: CASSKAMSRGTSGTSYEQYF.

V gene TRBV4-1 combines with J gene TRBJ2-3, with D possibly TRBD1 on 7 matching bases. There are 15 residues in the CDR3. The germline V gene has CDR1 MGHRA and CDR2 YSYEKL. The germline V and J ends were trimmed by 2 bases and 5 bases, with 14 bases remaining between them. CDR3 DNA sequence: TGCGCCAGCAGCCAACTAGCAGGGGGGCAAGATACGCAGTATTTT. It specifies CASSQLAGGQDTQYF.